This entry lists 10 T cell receptor beta chains sequenced from one sample in a study of blood T cell repertoires in COVID-19. Sequencing used immunoSEQ multiplex PCR; TCRdb keeps in-frame clones, though not all of them. The profile shows about 120,000 clones, approximately 90% of them singletons. The sample was peripheral blood. Source of these receptors: a human donor with active COVID-19. The donor label of this sample is uncertain.

A single count supports this clone. J is TRBJ2-1 and V is TRBV5-1; TRBD1 matches at 7 bases. The germline V gene has CDR1 SGHRS and CDR2 YFSETQ. V lost 0 bases and J lost 8; bases outside the gene matches: 11. This CDR3 contains 16 residues. CDR3 residues: CASSLGTQGVLDEQFF. In nucleotides, the CDR3 is TGCGCCAGCAGCTTGGGCACGCAGGGGGTACTCGATGAGCAGTTCTTC.

This rearrangement joins TRBV3-1 (or the pseudogene TRBV3-2) to TRBJ1-3; D is ambiguous. CDR3 length: 13 amino acids. Germline V lookup: CDR1 LGHDT, CDR2 YNNKEL (reference sequence). V lost 5 bases, J lost 0 bases, and 5 bases lay in between. The CDR3 nucleotides are TGTGCCAGCAGCTCAATCTCTGGAAACACCATATATTTT. Amino acids: CASSSISGNTIYF.

The chain employs TRBV18 and TRBJ1-1; D possibly corresponds to TRBD1 (5 bases). Trimming pared 2 bases from V and 1 base from J, leaving 11 bases between. This CDR3 spans 15 amino acids. Per germline, CDR1 KGHSH and CDR2 LQKENI. The CDR3 bases are TGTGCCAGCTCACCAGGAAGGGGCAGGAACACTGAAGCTTTCTTT. Translation gives CASSPGRGRNTEAFF.

This clone was observed once. The chain uses TRBV7-2 and TRBJ2-3; D may be TRBD2 (6 bases). This CDR3 is 14 amino acids long. CDR1 and CDR2 from the germline V gene are SGHTA and FQGNSA. V gave up 0 bases and J gave up 7 bases, with 11 bases separating them. In nucleotides, the CDR3 is TGTGCCAGCAGCTTAGCGTCGGGGGAAAATACGCAGTATTTT. This gives the protein CASSLASGENTQYF.

The CDR3 region is CASSDRIMGQPQHF. In DNA form, the CDR3 reads TGTGCCAGCAGTGACAGGATAATGGGTCAGCCCCAGCATTTT. The chain links TRBV2 to TRBJ1-5; no firm D call. Trimming left V 3 bases short and J 6 bases short, with 12 bases between. The germline CDR1 and CDR2 sequences are SNHLY and FYNNEI. The CDR3 extends over 14 amino acids. Together with reference TRBV2 and TRBJ1-5, the CDR3 gives the full variable domain: EPEVTQTPSHQVTQMGQEVILRCVPISNHLYFYWYRQILGQKVEFLVSFYNNEISEKSEIFDDQFSVERPDGSNFTLKIRSTKLEDSAMYFCASSDRIMGQPQHFGDGTRLSIL.

The V and J genes are TRBV7-2 and TRBJ2-5; 16 positions match TRBD2. The ends lost 4 bases at V and 5 bases at J; junction bases unmatched: 4. Germline V lookup: CDR1 SGHTA, CDR2 FQGNSA. The CDR3 spans 16 residues. This CDR3 is CASSSGLAGGRETQYF. The DNA of the CDR3 is TGTGCCAGCAGCTCGGGACTAGCGGGGGGGCGTGAGACCCAGTACTTC.

This clone was seen more than once but under ten times. This CDR3 is also generated by other DNA sequences in the sample. The chain couples TRBV18 to TRBJ1-5; D gene unclear. Germline CDR1 reads KGHSH; CDR2 reads LQKENI. The CDR3 consists of 13 residues. V was trimmed by 2 bases and J by 7 bases, leaving 9 bases between them. Here the CDR3 reads CASSPGSGQPQHF. In DNA form, the CDR3 reads TGTGCCAGCTCACCAGGGTCGGGGCAGCCCCAGCATTTT.

This chain uses TRBV6-5 with TRBJ1-2; 9 positions match TRBD1. The V and J ends lost 4 bases and 7 bases, in that order; junction bases with no gene match: 7. The CDR3 is 14 amino acids. Germline V lookup: CDR1 MNHEY, CDR2 SVGAGI. CDR3 sequence (DNA): TGTGCCAGCAGTTCTCCGGGACAGGGCTCTGGCTACACCTTC. It codes for CASSSPGQGSGYTF.

CDR3 residues: CASSFSIQSGEQYF. The CDR3 coding sequence is TGTGCCAGCAGCTTTTCGATCCAGTCGGGCGAGCAGTACTTC. The chain carries TRBV7-2 and TRBJ2-7; D remains ambiguous. Germline V gives CDR1 SGHTA, CDR2 FQGNSA. V lost 3 bases and J lost 6, with 15 bases in between. The CDR3 totals 14 residues.

This rearrangement joins TRBV4-3 to TRBJ1-4; maybe TRBD1 (6 bases). Germline V CDR1 and CDR2: LGHNA, YSLEER. The V gene lost 1 base and the J gene lost 8 bases, with 14 bases spanning the gap. The CDR3 runs to 15 residues. CDR3 sequence (DNA): TGCGCCAGCAGCCAAGTCGCGGGGGCCGGCGAAAAACTGTTTTTT. It yields the protein CASSQVAGAGEKLFF.